The 3 T cell receptor beta chains given below trace back to one sample, sequenced in a study of T cells after yellow fever vaccination. TCRdb analysed the 5' RACE reads with MiXCR anew, one entry per CDR3 protein. The table lists about 300,000 distinct CDR3 sequences, 3% to 4.5% of them singletons. Sequenced material: PBMCs, taken 5 days after the yellow fever booster vaccination. The receptors come from a man between 18 and 29 years old who received the YFV17D yellow fever vaccine.

In its sample, this clonotype was seen many times. This sequence joins TRBV4-2 and TRBJ2-1, with D uncertain. The CDR3 totals 15 residues. With 0 bases removed from V and 7 bases from J, the gap between germline ends came to 13 bases. Germline V gene data show CDR1 as LGHNA and CDR2 as YNFKEQ. The CDR3 here is CASSQDRPAGNEQFF. CDR3 coding DNA: TGTGCCAGCAGCCAAGATCGACCAGCCGGGAATGAGCAGTTCTTC.

There are a few counts of this clonotype. The rearrangement uses TRBV24-1 and TRBJ1-5; a weak D match, TRBD1 (5 bases). The CDR3 contains 13 residues. V was shortened by 9 bases and J by 9 bases, with 17 bases between the two germline ends. Germline lookup yields CDR1 KGHDR and CDR2 SFDVKD. The CDR3 bases are TGTGCCACCGGAGGGGACCCCGAGAGGCCCCAGCATTTT. Amino acids: CATGGDPERPQHF.

This chain uses TRBV18 with TRBJ1-1; D gene uncertain. V gave up 0 bases and J gave up 1 base, with 3 bases separating them. This CDR3 region has 13 residues. Per the germline V gene, CDR1 is KGHSH and CDR2 is LQKENI. CDR3: CASSPPKNTEAFF. CDR3 nucleotide sequence: TGTGCCAGCTCACCACCGAAGAACACTGAAGCTTTCTTT.